The 9 T cell receptor beta chains below were found in one sample sequenced in a study of shared clonotypes between healthy human individuals. Assay: immunoSEQ multiplex PCR; the TCRdb copy retains only in-frame clones and omits some. The data show some 500,000 clones, roughly 80% seen once. Source material: PBMCs. These receptors all stem from a woman in her 40s in good health. Some clones in this sample may be carry-over from other donors' samples.

V and J are TRBV19 and TRBJ1-3, with TRBD1 identical over 7 bases. V dropped 4 bases and J dropped 4; count of bases not matched to a gene: 10. This CDR3 contains 16 residues. CDR1 LNHDA and CDR2 SQIVND come from the germline V gene (reference sequence). The CDR3 sequence: CASSRYRGPAGNTIYF. The CDR3 DNA is TGTGCCAGTAGTAGATACAGGGGACCCGCGGGAAACACCATATATTTT.

This rearrangement joins TRBV4-3 to TRBJ2-7; possible D gene TRBD2, 6 bases. This CDR3 spans 16 amino acids. The ends were cut back, 0 bases at V and 2 bases at J, with 14 bases in the middle. From germline, CDR1 is LGHNA and CDR2 YSLEER. CDR3 loop: CASSQDVLAPTYEQYF. In DNA form, the CDR3 reads TGCGCCAGCAGCCAAGATGTCCTAGCGCCTACCTACGAGCAGTACTTC.

This clone has more than one count but fewer than ten. The chain is built from TRBV10-3 and TRBJ1-1, with unresolved D. CDR1 and CDR2 from the germline V gene are ENHRY and SYGVKD. The ends were cut back, 3 bases at V and 4 bases at J, with 12 bases in the middle. The CDR3 has 14 amino acids. Here the CDR3 reads CAISDPASGTEAFF. For the CDR3, the DNA is TGTGCCATCAGTGACCCGGCCTCCGGCACTGAAGCTTTCTTT.

The count of this clone is one. This same CDR3 is encoded by further DNA sequences in the sample. The rearrangement uses TRBV5-4 and TRBJ2-7; possible D gene TRBD1, 6 bases. The V end was cut by 5 bases, the J end by 3 bases, with 9 bases between. Germline-derived CDR1 and CDR2 are SGHNT and YYREEE (reference sequence). This CDR3 has 12 amino acids. The CDR3 spells CASSSDSYEQYF. The CDR3 DNA sequence: TGTGCCAGCAGTTCGGACAGCTACGAGCAGTACTTC.

The rearrangement joins TRBV30 to TRBJ1-1, with unresolved D. The V gene lost 0 bases and the J gene lost 1 base, with 9 bases spanning the gap. The germline V gene encodes CDR1 GTSNPN and CDR2 SVGIG (reference sequence). CDR3 length equals 14 residues. The CDR3 loop reads CAWSVSDWNTEAFF. CDR3 coding DNA: TGTGCCTGGAGTGTATCGGATTGGAACACTGAAGCTTTCTTT.

The rearrangement joins TRBV5-5 to TRBJ2-2; no clear D. V was shortened by 0 bases and J by 1 base, with 10 bases between the two germline ends. Germline V lookup: CDR1 SGHKS, CDR2 YYEKEE (reference sequence). CDR3 length equals 16 residues. The CDR3 is CASSLGPRVNTGELFF. The CDR3 nucleotides are TGTGCCAGCAGCTTGGGGCCCCGGGTGAACACCGGGGAGCTGTTTTTT.

The chain employs TRBV27 and TRBJ2-7; 11 nucleotides match TRBD1. CDR3 length equals 16 residues. Germline V gives CDR1 MNHEY, CDR2 SMNVEV (reference sequence). Germline trimming cut 2 bases from V and 4 bases from J; bases unmatched to any gene: 7. The CDR3 sequence is CASSLAAGTGGYEQYF. The CDR3, as DNA: TGTGCCAGCAGTTTAGCCGCCGGGACAGGGGGGTACGAGCAGTACTTC.

The rearrangement links TRBV10-1 to TRBJ1-3, with TRBD1 as a possible D gene (5 bases). Germline loops: CDR1 WNHNN, CDR2 SYGVQD (reference sequence). V was clipped by 1 base and J by 0 bases, with 16 bases between them. This CDR3 region has 18 residues. DNA for the CDR3: TGCGCCAGCAGTGAGTACCCAACAGGAGTCGTCTCTGGAAACACCATATATTTT. Residues: CASSEYPTGVVSGNTIYF.

The chain combines TRBV11-2 with TRBJ2-5, with a tentative D call TRBD2 (5 bases). Per germline, CDR1 SGHAT and CDR2 FQNNGV. The CDR3 is 15 residues long. V was clipped by 2 bases and J by 1 base, with 11 bases between them. CDR3 DNA sequence: TGTGCCAGCAGCTTACTCCGGGCGGGCCAAGAGACCCAGTACTTC. This sequence encodes CASSLLRAGQETQYF.